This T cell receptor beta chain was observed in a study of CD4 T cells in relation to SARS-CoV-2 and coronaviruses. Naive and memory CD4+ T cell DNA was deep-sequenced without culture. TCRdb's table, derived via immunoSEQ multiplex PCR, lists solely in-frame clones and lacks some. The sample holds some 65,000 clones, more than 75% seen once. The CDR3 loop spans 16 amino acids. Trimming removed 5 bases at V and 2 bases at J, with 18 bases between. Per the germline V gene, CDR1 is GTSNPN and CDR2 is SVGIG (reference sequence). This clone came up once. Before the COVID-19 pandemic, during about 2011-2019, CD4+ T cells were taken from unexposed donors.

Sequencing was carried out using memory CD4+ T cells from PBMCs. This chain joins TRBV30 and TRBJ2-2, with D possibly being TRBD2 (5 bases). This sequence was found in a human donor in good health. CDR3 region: CAWALRGTVNTGELFF. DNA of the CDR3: TGTGCCTGGGCACTACGGGGAACCGTCAACACCGGGGAGCTGTTTTTT.